This TCR beta chain was profiled in a study of PD-L1 blockade in urothelial cancer. Study-wide background: Samples of blood were analyzed 3 weeks (second dose) and 6 weeks after treatment start.

The CDR3 covers 17 residues. Germline trimming cut 5 bases from V and 6 bases from J; bases unmatched to any gene: 15. Germline lookup yields CDR1 SGHAT and CDR2 FQNNGV. Time point here: pretreatment peripheral blood. Sequenced by immunoSEQ multiplex PCR; TCRdb stores in-frame clones only, minus some. Among 30,000 to 50,000 clones listed, 91% were seen once. The TCR sequence derives from a woman in her sixties or seventies with urothelial cancer. The sequenced sample was PBMCs, obtained around atezolizumab (anti-PD-L1) treatment. The V call is TRBV11-2, the J call TRBJ2-7; the match to TRBD1 covers 11 bases. CDR3 sequence (DNA): TGTGCCAGCAGCCCCGGCGGACAGGGGGCCGGCCAGGGCGAGCAGTACTTC. Residues: CASSPGGQGAGQGEQYF. The full variable domain, with the rest looked up from reference TRBV11-2 and TRBJ2-7, is EAGVAQSPRYKIIEKRQSVAFWCNPISGHATLYWYQQILGQGPKLLIQFQNNGVVDDSQLPKDRFSAERLKGVDSTLKIQPAKLEDSAVYLCASSPGGQGAGQGEQYFGPGTRLTVT.